These T cell receptor beta chains were read from a single sample in a study of blood T cell repertoires in COVID-19. TCRdb keeps only in-frame clones here, not all; method: immunoSEQ multiplex PCR. The data contain fewer than 150,000 clones, less than 75% of them singletons. Input material: peripheral blood. All receptors come from a human donor with acute or convalescent COVID-19. The donor label of this sample is uncertain. Both conserved end residues are part of each CDR3. Expanded clones get a size class; other rows say once, few or many, or leave the size out.

>TRBJ2-7|many|TRBV11-2
CASSLAGQTVPEQYF
>TRBJ2-2|once|TRBV5-6
CASSRNGQGTGELFF
>TRBJ1-2|.|TRBV29-1
CSVIGTSDYGYTF
>TRBJ1-4|.|TRBV15
CATSFKGATNEKLFF
>TRBJ2-3|.|TRBV4-2
CASSPRGTDTQYF
>TRBJ2-2|.|TRBV11-3
CASSLGRSGELFF
>TRBJ2-5|once|TRBV6-5
CASSYSPGVGRETQYF
>TRBJ1-2|.|TRBV6-6
CASNPGTGQLGYTF
>TRBJ2-2|few|TRBV28
CASSLIGTGGGELFF
>TRBJ2-3|.|TRBV4-1
CASSQDSRDTQYF
>TRBJ2-7|few|TRBV5-1
CASSGGGTYEQYF
>TRBJ1-2|.|TRBV24-1
CASKSLRGNYGYTF
>TRBJ1-4|once|TRBV5-1
CASSLVGAMVEKLFF
>TRBJ2-3|.|TRBV5-1
CASSLSTGGGGTDTQYF
>TRBJ1-5|few|TRBV11-2
CASSRGQGDYQPQHF
>TRBJ1-1|once|TRBV28
CASSFLLIGAFF
>TRBJ2-2|.|TRBV27
CASSPRQATGELFF
>TRBJ1-1|.|TRBV18
CASSRDRATEAFF
>TRBJ1-1|.|TRBV27
CASSPGIRGTEAFF
>TRBJ1-1|.|TRBV12-5
CASGLATGVPFF
>TRBJ1-1|.|TRBV5-1
CASSLGMERTEAFF
>TRBJ1-2|once|TRBV18
CASSLKAQNYGYTF
>TRBJ1-2|.|TRBV5-6
CASTPRPERGYTF
>TRBJ1-5|.|TRBV5-6
CASSLTRRSPQHF
>TRBJ1-1|few|TRBV2
CASSAARPNTEAFF
>TRBJ1-5|.|TRBV2
CASNRDRGAPQHF
>TRBJ2-3|.|TRBV29-1
CSVAGTSADTQYF
>TRBJ2-5|.|TRBV7-2
CASSSKLRGGIQETQYF
>TRBJ2-1|.|TRBV21-1
CASRPGDLEMPRYNEQFF
>TRBJ2-3|.|TRBV28
CASSLPGTGSMWTDTQYF
>TRBJ2-7|once|TRBV12-5
CASGLGQGISYEQYF
>TRBJ1-2|once|TRBV5-1
CASGDRGIYGYTF
>TRBJ1-1|.|TRBV12-3/TRBV12-4
CASSLGQGRAGFF
>TRBJ1-1|.|TRBV18
CASQPDSTEAFF
>TRBJ2-2|.|TRBV5-1
CASTSGGAETGELFF
>TRBJ2-1|.|TRBV5-1
CASRQTSGGASEQFF
>TRBJ2-7|.|TRBV28
CASSFPGGSYEQYF
>TRBJ2-3|.|TRBV5-1
CASSLGYTDTQYF
>TRBJ1-1|few|TRBV2
CASSEERGSEAFF
>TRBJ2-5|.|TRBV27
CASSLGFGIQETQYF
>TRBJ1-6|once|TRBV9
CASSSPGGQRNSPLHF
>TRBJ2-1|.|TRBV7-9
CASSFQTSGGYNEQFF
>TRBJ1-6|once|TRBV11-2
CASSLAEGYPLHF
>TRBJ1-2|.|TRBV3-1/TRBV3-2
CASSPRTGSYGYTF
>TRBJ2-3|.|TRBV5-6
CASSEVERTDTQYF
>TRBJ1-5|once|TRBV28
CASSSLGRGRMNQPQHF